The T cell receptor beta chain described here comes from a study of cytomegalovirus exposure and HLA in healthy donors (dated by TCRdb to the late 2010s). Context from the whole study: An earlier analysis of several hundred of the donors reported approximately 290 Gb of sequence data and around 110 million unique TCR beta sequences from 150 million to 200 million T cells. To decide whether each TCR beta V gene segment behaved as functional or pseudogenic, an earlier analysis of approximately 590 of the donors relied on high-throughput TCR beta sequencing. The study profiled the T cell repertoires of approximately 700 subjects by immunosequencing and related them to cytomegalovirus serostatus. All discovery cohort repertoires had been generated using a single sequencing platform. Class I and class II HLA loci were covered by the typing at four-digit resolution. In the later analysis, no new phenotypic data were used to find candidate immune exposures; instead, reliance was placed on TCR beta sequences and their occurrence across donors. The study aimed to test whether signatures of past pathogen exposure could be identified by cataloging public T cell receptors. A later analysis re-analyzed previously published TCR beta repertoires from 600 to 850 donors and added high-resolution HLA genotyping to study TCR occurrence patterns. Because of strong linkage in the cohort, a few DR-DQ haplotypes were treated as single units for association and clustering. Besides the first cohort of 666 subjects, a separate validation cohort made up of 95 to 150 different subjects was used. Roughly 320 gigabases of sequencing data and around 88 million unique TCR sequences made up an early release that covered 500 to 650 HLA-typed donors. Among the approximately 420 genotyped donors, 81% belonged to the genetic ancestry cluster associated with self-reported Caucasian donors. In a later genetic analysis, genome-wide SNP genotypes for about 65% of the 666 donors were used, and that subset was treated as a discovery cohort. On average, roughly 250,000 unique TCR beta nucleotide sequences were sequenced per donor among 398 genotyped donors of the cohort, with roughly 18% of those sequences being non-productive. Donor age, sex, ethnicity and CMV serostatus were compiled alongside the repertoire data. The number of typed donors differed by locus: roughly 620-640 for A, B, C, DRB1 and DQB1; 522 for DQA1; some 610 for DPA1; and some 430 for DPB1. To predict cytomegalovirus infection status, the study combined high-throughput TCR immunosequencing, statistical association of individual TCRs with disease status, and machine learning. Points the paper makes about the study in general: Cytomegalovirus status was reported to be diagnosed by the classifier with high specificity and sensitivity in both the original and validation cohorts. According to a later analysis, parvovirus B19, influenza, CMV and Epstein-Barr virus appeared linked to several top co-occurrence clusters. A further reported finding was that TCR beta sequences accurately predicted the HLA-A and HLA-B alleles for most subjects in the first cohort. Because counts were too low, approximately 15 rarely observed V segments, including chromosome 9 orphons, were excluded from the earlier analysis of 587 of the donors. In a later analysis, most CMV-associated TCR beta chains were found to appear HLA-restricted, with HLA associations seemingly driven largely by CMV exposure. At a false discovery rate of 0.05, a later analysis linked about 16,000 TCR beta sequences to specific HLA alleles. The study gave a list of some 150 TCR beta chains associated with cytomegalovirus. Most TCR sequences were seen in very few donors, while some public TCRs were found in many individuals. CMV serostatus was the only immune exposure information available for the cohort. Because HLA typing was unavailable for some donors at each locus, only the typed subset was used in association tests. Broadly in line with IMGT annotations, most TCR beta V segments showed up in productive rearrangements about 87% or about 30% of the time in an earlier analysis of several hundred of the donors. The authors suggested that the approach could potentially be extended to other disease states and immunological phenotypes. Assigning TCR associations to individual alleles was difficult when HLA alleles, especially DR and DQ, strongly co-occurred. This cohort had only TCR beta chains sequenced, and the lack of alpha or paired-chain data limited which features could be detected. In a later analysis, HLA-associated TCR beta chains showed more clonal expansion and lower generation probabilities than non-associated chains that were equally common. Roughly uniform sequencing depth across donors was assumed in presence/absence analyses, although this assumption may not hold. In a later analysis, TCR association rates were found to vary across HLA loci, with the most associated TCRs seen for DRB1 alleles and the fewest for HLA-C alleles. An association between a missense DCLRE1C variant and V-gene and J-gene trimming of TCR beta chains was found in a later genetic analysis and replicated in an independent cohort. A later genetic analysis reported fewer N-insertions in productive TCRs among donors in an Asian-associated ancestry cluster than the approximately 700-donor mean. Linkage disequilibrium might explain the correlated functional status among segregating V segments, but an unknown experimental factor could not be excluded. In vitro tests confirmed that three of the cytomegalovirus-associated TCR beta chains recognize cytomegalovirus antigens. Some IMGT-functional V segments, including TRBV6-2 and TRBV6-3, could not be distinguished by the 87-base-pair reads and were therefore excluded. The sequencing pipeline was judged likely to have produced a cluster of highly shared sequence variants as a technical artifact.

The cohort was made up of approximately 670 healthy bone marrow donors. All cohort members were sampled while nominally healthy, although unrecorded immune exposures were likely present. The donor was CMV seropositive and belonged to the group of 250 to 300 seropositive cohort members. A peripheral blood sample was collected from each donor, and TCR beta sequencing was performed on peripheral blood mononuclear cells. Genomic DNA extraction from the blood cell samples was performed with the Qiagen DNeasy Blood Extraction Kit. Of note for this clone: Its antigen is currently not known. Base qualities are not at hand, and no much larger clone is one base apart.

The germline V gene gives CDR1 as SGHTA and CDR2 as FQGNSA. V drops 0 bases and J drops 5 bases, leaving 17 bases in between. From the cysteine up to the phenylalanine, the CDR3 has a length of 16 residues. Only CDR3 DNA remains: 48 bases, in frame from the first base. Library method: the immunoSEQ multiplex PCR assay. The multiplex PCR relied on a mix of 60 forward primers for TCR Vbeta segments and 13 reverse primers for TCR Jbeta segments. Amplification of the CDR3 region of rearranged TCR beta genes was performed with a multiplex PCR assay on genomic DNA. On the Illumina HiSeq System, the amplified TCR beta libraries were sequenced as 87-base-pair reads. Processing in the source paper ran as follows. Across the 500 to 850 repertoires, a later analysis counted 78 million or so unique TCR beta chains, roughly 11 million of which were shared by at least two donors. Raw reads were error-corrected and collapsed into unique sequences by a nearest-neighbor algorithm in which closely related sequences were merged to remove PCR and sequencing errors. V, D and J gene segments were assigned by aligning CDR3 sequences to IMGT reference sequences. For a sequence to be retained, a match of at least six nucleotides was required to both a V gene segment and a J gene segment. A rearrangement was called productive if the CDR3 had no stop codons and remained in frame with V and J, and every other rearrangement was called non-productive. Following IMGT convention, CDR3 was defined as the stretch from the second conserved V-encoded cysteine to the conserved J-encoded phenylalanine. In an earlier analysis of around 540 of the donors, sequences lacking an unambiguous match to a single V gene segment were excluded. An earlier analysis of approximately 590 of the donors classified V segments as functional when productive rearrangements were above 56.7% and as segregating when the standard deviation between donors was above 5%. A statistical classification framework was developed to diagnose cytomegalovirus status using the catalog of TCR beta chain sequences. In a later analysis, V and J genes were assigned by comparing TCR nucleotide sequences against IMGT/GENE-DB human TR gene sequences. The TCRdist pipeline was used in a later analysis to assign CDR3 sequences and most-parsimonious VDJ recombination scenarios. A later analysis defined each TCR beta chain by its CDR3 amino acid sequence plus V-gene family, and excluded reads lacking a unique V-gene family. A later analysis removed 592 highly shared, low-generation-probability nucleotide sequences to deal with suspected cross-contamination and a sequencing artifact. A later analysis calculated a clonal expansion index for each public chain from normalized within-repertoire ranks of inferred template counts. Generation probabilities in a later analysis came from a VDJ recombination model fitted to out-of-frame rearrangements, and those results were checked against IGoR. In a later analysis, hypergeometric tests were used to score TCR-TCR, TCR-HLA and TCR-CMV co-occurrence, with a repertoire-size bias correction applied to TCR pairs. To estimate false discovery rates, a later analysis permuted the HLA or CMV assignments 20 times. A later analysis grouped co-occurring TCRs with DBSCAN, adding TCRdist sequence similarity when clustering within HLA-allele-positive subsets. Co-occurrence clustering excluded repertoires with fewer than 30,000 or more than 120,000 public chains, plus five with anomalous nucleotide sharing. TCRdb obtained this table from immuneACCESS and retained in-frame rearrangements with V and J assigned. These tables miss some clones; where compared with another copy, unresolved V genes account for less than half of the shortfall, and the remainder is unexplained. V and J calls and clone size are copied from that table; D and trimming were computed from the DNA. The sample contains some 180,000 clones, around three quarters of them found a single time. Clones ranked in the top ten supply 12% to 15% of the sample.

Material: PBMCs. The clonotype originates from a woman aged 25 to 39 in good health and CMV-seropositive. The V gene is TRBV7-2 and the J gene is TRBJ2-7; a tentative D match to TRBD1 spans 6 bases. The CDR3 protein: CASSLAGGGKGNEQYF. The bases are TGTGCCAGCAGCTTAGCAGGGGGTGGGAAGGGGAACGAGCAGTACTTC.